This T cell receptor beta chain appears in the sequencing data of a study of T cell responses to AZD1222 COVID-19 vaccine. Study-level results: Donors, mostly white British, included more females; clonal diversity was possibly underestimated. Repertoires were collected only later (after the peak T cell response had occurred). After two AZD1222 doses, spike-specific TCR breadth and depth rose versus day 0.

Germline V gene data show CDR1 as MNHEY and CDR2 as SMNVEV (reference sequence). CDR3 size: 13 residues. The V end lost 2 bases, the J end lost 3 bases, and 8 bases lay between the germline ends. Profiling relied on immunoSEQ multiplex PCR, and the TCRdb table lists in-frame clones only, not all of them. The sample records about 150,000 clones, 88% being singletons. Comments on this clone: Its specificity is unknown. The sample has other DNA sequences that encode this CDR3 too.

The chain links TRBV27 to TRBJ2-7; D call uncertain. The sequence came from an adult who had recovered from COVID-19. Sequences were derived from peripheral blood, sampled after recovery from COVID-19. The CDR3 region is CASSLGLRYEQYF. As DNA, the CDR3 is TGTGCCAGCAGTTTAGGCCTACGCTACGAGCAGTACTTC.